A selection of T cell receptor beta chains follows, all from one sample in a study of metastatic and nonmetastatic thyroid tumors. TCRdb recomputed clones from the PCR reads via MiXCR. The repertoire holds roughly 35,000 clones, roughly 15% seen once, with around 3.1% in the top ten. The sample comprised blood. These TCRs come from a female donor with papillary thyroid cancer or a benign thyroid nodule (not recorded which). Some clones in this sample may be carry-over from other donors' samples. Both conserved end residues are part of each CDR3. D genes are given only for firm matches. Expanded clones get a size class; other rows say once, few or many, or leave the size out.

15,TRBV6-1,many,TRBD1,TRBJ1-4,TGTGCCAGCAGTGAAGTTGCAGGGGGTGAAGAAAAACTGTTTTTT,CASSEVAGGEEKLFF
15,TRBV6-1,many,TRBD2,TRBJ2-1,TGTGCCAGCAGCCCACTAGCGGGAGTATACAATGAGCAGTTCTTC,CASSPLAGVYNEQFF
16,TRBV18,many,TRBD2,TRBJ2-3,TGTGCCAGCTCACCAAAGGGACTAGCGGAGATTCATACGCAGTATTTT,CASSPKGLAEIHTQYF
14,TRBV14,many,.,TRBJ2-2,TGTGCCAGCAGCCAATGGGAGGAGACCGGGGAGCTGTTTTTT,CASSQWEETGELFF
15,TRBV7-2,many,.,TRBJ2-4,TGTGCCAGCAGCCTAGTGGGAGTAGCCAAAAACATTCAGTACTTC,CASSLVGVAKNIQYF
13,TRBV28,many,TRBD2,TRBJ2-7,TGTGCCAGCCGGGCGGGGGGGGTAAACGAGCAGTACTTC,CASRAGGVNEQYF
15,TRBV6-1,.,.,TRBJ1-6,TGTGCCAGCTCGTGGCTGGAGAACCCTTATTCACCCCTCTACTTT,CASSWLENPYSPLYF
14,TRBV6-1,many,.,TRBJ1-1,TGTGCCAGCAGCCCCTTTATAGAGGCGGCTGAAGCTTTCTTT,CASSPFIEAAEAFF
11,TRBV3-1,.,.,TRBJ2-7,TGTGCCAGCAGCCAGGATCCCGAGTGGGACTTC,CASSQDPEWDF
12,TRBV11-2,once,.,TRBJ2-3,TGTGCCAGCAGCTTGCCTTTTGATACGCAGTATTTT,CASSLPFDTQYF
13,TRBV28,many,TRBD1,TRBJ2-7,TGTGCCAGCAGCTGGGACAGGGGAAGCGAGCAGTACTTC,CASSWDRGSEQYF
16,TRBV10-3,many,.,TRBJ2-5,TGTGCCATCAGTGAGTCAGTCGGAGGGATTCAAGAGACCCAGTACTTC,CAISESVGGIQETQYF
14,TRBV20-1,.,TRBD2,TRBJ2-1,TGCAGTGGCGGATTAGCGGGAGTGAACAATGAGCAGTTCTTC,CSGGLAGVNNEQFF
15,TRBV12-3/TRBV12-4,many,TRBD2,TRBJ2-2,TGTGCCAGCAGTCGGAGCGGGAGGGCCTCCGGGGAGCTGTTTTTT,CASSRSGRASGELFF
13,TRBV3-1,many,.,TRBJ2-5,TGTGCCAGCAGCCCCATACTCCAAGAGACCCAGTACTTC,CASSPILQETQYF
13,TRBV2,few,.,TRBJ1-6,TGTGCCAGCAGTGAAGGAAGGGACTCACCCCTCCACTTT,CASSEGRDSPLHF
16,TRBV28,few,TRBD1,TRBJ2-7,TGTGCCGGCATATTACGACAGGGGTCGGCGGGCTACGAGCAGTACTTC,CAGILRQGSAGYEQYF
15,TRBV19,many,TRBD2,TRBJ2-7,TGTGCCAGTAGTATTCGGACTAGCGGTTCCTACGAGCAGTACTTC,CASSIRTSGSYEQYF
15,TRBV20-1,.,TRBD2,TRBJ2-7,TGCAGTGCTAGAGGGTCTAGCGGGGGGAGGGGTGAGCAGTACTTC,CSARGSSGGRGEQYF
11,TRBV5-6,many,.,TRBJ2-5,TGTGCCAGCAGCACCCAAGAGACCCAGTACTTC,CASSTQETQYF
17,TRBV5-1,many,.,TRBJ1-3,TGCGCCAGCAGCCTGGGACCGAGCGACCTCTCTGGAAACACCATATATTTT,CASSLGPSDLSGNTIYF
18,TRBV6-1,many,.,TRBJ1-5,TGTGCCAGCAGTGAGGGAAATTACGGGGGATATAGCAATCAGCCCCAGCATTTT,CASSEGNYGGYSNQPQHF
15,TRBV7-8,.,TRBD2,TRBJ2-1,TGTGCCAGCAGCTTCCGACTAGCGGGAGACAATGAGCAGTTCTTC,CASSFRLAGDNEQFF
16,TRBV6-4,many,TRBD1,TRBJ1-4,TGTGCCAGCAGAAATTCAGGACAGGACCATAATGAAAAACTGTTTTTT,CASRNSGQDHNEKLFF
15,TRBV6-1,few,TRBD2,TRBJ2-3,TGTGCCAGCAAACAAGAAATAAGACTAGCGGGTACGCAGTATTTT,CASKQEIRLAGTQYF
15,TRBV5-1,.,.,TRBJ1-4,TGCGCCAGCAGCTTGAGCGGCGGTTCGCGAGAAAAACTTTTTTTT,CASSLSGGSREKLFF
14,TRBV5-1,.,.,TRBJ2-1,TGCGCCAGCATCTTGGGTTGGCATTACAATGAGCAGTTCTTC,CASILGWHYNEQFF
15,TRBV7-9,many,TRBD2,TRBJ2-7,TGTGCCAGCAGCGATAGCGGGAGGGCCAACTACGAGCAGTACTTC,CASSDSGRANYEQYF
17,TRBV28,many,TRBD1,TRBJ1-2,TGTGCCAGCAGCACTGACGGGACAGGGGGCGCGAGCTATGGCTACACCTTC,CASSTDGTGGASYGYTF
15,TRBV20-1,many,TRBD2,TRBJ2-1,TGCAGTGCTAGAGATTTAGGACTAGAGAGGAATGAGCAGTTCTTC,CSARDLGLERNEQFF
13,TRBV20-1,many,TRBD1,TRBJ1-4,TGCAGTGTGACAGGGGGCGATGGGGGAAAACTGTTTTTT,CSVTGGDGGKLFF
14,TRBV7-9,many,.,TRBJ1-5,TGTGCCAGCAGCTCACCTGGTAGCAATCAGCCCCAGCATTTT,CASSSPGSNQPQHF
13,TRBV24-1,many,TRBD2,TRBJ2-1,TGTGCCACCAGTGCAGGGAGGGGAAATGAGCAGTTCTTC,CATSAGRGNEQFF
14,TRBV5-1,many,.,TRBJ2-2,TGCGCCAGCAGCCGTAGCGGGAACACCGGGGAGCTGTTTTTT,CASSRSGNTGELFF
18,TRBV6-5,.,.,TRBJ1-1,TGTGCCAGCAGTTACGACCTCGGGACATGGGGCTTTAACACTGAAGCTTTCTTT,CASSYDLGTWGFNTEAFF
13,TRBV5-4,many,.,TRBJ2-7,TGTGCCAGCAGCCTGAGTCCCCTGGGGGAGCAGTACTTC,CASSLSPLGEQYF
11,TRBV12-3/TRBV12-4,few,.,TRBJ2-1,TGCGCCAGCATCGCATATAATGAGCAGTTCTTC,CASIAYNEQFF